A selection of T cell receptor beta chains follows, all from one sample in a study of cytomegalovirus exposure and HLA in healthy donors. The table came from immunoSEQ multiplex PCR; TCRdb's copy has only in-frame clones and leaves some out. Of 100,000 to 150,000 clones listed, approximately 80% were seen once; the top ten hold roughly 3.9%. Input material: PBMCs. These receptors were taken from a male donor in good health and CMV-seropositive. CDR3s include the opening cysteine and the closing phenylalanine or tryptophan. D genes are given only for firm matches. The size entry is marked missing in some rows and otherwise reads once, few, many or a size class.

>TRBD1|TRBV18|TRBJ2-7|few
CASSHDRGLVYEQYF
TGTGCCAGCTCACATGACAGGGGGTTGGTCTACGAGCAGTACTTC
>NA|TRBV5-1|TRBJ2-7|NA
CASSSGQTYEQYF
TGCGCCAGCAGCTCCGGACAGACGTACGAGCAGTACTTC
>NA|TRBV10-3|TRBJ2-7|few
CAISPRRSEQYF
TGTGCCATCAGCCCCCGTAGGAGCGAGCAGTACTTC
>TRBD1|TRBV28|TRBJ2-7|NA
CASSSVPGTGGFYEQYF
TGTGCCAGCAGTTCAGTCCCCGGGACAGGGGGGTTTTACGAGCAGTACTTC
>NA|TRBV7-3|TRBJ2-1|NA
CASSLTPSYNEQFF
TGTGCCAGCAGCTTAACCCCGTCTTACAATGAGCAGTTCTTC
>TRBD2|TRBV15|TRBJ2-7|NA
CATSIGGAGDLYEQYF
TGTGCCACCAGCATTGGGGGAGCGGGGGACCTCTACGAGCAGTACTTC
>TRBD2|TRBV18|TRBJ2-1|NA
CASSPALAGGSYNEQFF
TGTGCCAGCTCACCAGCGCTAGCGGGAGGATCCTACAATGAGCAGTTCTTC
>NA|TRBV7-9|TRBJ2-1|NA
CASSLLASPDNEQFF
TGTGCCAGCAGCTTGTTGGCTAGCCCTGACAATGAGCAGTTCTTC
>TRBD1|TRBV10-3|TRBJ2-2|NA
CAISAKGQGTNLNTGELFF
TGTGCCATCAGTGCCAAAGGACAGGGGACCAACCTAAACACCGGGGAGCTGTTTTTT
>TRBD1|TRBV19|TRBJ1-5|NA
CASGSNRGLGRQPQHF
TGTGCCAGCGGAAGCAACAGGGGGCTTGGGCGGCAGCCCCAGCATTTT
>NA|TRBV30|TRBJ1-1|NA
CAWSVQANTEAFF
TGTGCCTGGAGTGTACAGGCGAACACTGAAGCTTTCTTT
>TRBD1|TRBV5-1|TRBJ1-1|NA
CASSLAGGGTEAFF
TGCGCCAGCAGCTTGGCAGGGGGCGGCACTGAAGCTTTCTTT
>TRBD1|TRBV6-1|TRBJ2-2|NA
CASSRQGGGTGELFF
TGTGCCAGCAGTAGACAGGGTGGCGGCACCGGGGAGCTGTTTTTT
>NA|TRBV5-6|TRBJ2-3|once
CASSLGGPSTDTQYF
TGTGCCAGCAGCTTGGGAGGTCCTAGCACAGATACGCAGTATTTT
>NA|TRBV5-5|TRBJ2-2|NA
CASSLGGGVPNRAGELFF
TGTGCCAGCAGCTTGGGAGGTGGCGTCCCCAATCGGGCCGGGGAGCTGTTTTTT
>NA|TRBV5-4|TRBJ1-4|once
CASSLGQGNEKLFF
TGTGCCAGCAGCTTAGGGCAGGGTAATGAAAAACTGTTTTTT
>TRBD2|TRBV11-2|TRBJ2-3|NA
CASSLGGSGGYTDTQYF
TGTGCCAGCAGCTTAGGCGGTAGCGGGGGCTACACAGATACGCAGTATTTT
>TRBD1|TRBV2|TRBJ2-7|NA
CASSSDRGPKSYEQYF
TGTGCCAGCAGTTCCGACAGGGGCCCCAAATCCTACGAGCAGTACTTC
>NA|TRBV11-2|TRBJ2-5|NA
CASSWPGGETQYF
TGTGCCAGCAGTTGGCCCGGGGGAGAGACCCAGTACTTC
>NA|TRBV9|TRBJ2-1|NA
CASSVDGRGDNEQFF
TGTGCCAGCAGCGTAGACGGGAGAGGCGACAATGAGCAGTTCTTC
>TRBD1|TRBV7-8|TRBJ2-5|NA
CASSSDLGQARETQYF
TGTGCCAGCAGCTCGGACCTCGGACAGGCCCGGGAGACCCAGTACTTC
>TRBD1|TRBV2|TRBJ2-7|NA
CASSARGLNEQYF
TGTGCCAGCAGTGCTAGGGGGCTCAACGAGCAGTACTTC
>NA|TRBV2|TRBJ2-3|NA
CASSPSGRGADTQYF
TGTGCCAGCAGTCCTTCGGGCAGGGGCGCAGATACGCAGTATTTT
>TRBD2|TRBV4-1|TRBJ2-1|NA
CASSPVLLAGDEQFF
TGCGCCAGCAGCCCCGTCCTTCTGGCGGGAGATGAGCAGTTCTTC
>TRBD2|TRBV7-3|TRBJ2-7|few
CASSPGLAVSYEQYF
TGTGCCAGCAGCCCCGGACTAGCGGTGAGCTACGAGCAGTACTTC
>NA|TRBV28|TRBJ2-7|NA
CASSTPGTSTEQYF
TGTGCCAGCAGTACCCCAGGGACAAGCACCGAGCAGTACTTC
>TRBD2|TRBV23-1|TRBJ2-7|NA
CASSQWTSGDGYEQYF
TGCGCCAGCAGTCAGTGGACTAGCGGGGATGGTTACGAGCAGTACTTC
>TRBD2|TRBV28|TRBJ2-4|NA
CASSRPGLAGGRAKNIQYF
TGTGCCAGCAGTCGACCGGGACTAGCGGGGGGGCGGGCCAAAAACATTCAGTACTTC
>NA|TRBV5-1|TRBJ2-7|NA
CASSLLAFGNYEQYF
TGCGCCAGCAGCTTGCTGGCTTTCGGGAATTACGAGCAGTACTTC
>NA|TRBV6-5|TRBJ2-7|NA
CASSSGTLSYEQYF
TGTGCCAGCAGCTCCGGGACTCTTTCCTACGAGCAGTACTTC
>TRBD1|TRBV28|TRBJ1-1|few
CASRETGGRALNTEAFF
TGTGCCAGCAGGGAGACAGGGGGCCGAGCTCTTAACACTGAAGCTTTCTTT
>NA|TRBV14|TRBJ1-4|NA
CASSRLGDFNEKLFF
TGTGCCAGCAGCCGCCTCGGGGATTTTAATGAAAAACTGTTTTTT
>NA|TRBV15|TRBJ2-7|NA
CATSRRNYEQYF
TGTGCCACCAGCAGGCGAAACTACGAGCAGTACTTC
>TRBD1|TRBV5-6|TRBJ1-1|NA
CASRTGTGGAEAFF
TGTGCCAGCAGGACCGGGACAGGGGGCGCTGAAGCTTTCTTT
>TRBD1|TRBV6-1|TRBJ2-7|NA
CASSELGTGRIYEQYF
TGTGCCAGCAGTGAACTGGGGACAGGGAGAATCTACGAGCAGTACTTC